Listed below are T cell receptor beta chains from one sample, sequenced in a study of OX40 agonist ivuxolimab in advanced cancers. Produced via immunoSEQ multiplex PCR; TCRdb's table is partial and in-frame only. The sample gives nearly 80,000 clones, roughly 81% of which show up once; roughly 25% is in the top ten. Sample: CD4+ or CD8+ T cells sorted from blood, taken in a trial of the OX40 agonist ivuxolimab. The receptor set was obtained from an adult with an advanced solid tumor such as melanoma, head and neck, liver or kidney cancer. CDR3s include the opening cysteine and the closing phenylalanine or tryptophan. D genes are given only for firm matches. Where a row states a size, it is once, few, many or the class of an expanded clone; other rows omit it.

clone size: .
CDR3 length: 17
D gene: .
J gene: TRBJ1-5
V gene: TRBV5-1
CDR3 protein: CASSLGGGKNSNQPQHF
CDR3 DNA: TGCGCCAGCAGCTTGGGAGGAGGAAAAAATAGCAATCAGCCCCAGCATTTT

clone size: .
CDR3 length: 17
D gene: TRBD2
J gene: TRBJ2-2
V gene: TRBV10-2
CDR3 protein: CASSGVAGGPSPGELFF
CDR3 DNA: TGCGCCAGCAGTGGTGTAGCGGGAGGGCCTTCTCCCGGGGAGCTGTTTTTT

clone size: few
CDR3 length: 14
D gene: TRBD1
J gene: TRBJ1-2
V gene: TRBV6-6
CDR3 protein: CASSSIGGLYGYTF
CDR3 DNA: TGTGCCAGCAGTAGTATAGGGGGCCTTTATGGCTACACCTTC

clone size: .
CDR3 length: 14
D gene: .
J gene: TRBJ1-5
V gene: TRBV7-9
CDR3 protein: CASSRDGPNQPQHF
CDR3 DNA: TGTGCCAGCAGTCGGGACGGACCCAATCAGCCCCAGCATTTT

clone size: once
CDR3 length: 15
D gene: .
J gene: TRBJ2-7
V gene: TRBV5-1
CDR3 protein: CASSLGGRSSYEQYF
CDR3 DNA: TGCGCCAGCAGCTTGGGAGGCAGGAGCTCCTACGAGCAGTACTTC

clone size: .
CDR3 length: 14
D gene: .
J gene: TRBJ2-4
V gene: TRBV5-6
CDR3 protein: CASSSRRGGNIQYF
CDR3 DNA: TGTGCCAGCAGCTCCCGCAGGGGTGGAAACATTCAGTACTTC

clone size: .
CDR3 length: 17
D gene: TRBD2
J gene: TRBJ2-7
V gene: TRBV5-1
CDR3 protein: CASSLAVMTSEAYEQYF
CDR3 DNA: TGCGCCAGCAGCTTGGCTGTTATGACTAGCGAGGCCTACGAGCAGTACTTC

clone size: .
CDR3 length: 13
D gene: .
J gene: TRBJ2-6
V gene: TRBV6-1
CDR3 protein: CASRSSGANVLTF
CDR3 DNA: TGTGCCAGCCGGAGCTCTGGGGCCAACGTCCTGACTTTC

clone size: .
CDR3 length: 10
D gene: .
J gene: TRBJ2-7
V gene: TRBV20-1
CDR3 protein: CSAGDYEQYF
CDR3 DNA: TGCAGTGCTGGGGACTACGAGCAGTACTTC

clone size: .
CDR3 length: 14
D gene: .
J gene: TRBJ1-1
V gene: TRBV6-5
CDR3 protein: CASSPWELNTEAFF
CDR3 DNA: TGTGCCAGCAGTCCATGGGAGTTGAACACTGAAGCTTTCTTT

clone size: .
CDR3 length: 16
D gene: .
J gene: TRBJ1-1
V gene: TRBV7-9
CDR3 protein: CASSLRIGAGDTEAFF
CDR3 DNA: TGTGCCAGCAGCTTAAGGATCGGGGCGGGGGACACTGAAGCTTTCTTT

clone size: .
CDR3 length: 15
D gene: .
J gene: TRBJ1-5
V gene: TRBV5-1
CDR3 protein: CASSLAGDIYQPQHF
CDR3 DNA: TGCGCCAGCAGCTTGGCCGGGGACATTTATCAGCCCCAGCATTTT

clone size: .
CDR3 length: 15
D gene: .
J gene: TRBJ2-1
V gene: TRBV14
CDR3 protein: CASSQLDGSYNEQFF
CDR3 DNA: TGTGCCAGCAGCCAACTGGACGGCTCCTACAATGAGCAGTTCTTC

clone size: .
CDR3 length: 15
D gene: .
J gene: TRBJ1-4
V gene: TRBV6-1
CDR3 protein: CASGNRDRPNEKLFF
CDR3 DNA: TGTGCCAGCGGAAATAGGGACCGCCCTAATGAAAAACTGTTTTTT

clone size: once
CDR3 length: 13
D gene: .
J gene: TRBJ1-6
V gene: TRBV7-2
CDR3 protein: CASSLREYSPLHF
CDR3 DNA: TGTGCCAGCAGCCTCAGGGAGTATTCACCCCTCCACTTT

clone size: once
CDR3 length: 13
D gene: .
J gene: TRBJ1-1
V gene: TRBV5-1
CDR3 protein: CASSLAGSTEAFF
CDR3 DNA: TGCGCCAGCAGCTTGGCGGGGTCCACTGAAGCTTTCTTT

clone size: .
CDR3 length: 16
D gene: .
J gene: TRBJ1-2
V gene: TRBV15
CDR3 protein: CATSRRFGTELDGYTF
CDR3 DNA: TGTGCCACCAGCAGACGATTCGGGACGGAGCTTGATGGCTACACCTTC

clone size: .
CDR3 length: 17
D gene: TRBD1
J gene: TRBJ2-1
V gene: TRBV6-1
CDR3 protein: CASSGKTGTASYNEQFF
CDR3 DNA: TGTGCCAGCAGTGGCAAGACAGGGACCGCCTCCTACAATGAGCAGTTCTTC

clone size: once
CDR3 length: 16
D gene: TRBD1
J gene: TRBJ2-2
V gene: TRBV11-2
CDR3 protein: CASSFRTGGLTGELFF
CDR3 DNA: TGTGCCAGCAGCTTTAGGACAGGGGGCTTGACCGGGGAGCTGTTTTTT

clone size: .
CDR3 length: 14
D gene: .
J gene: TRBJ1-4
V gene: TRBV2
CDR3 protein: CASSGGRGNEKLFF
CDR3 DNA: TGTGCCAGCAGCGGGGGACGGGGTAATGAAAAACTGTTTTTT

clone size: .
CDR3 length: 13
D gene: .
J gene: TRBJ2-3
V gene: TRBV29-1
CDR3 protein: CSVEEGGADTQYF
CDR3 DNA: TGCAGCGTTGAAGAAGGAGGTGCAGATACGCAGTATTTT

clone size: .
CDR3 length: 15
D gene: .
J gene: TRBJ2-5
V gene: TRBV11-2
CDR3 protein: CASSLDSNVAETQYF
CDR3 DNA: TGTGCCAGCAGCTTAGATAGCAACGTAGCGGAGACCCAGTACTTC

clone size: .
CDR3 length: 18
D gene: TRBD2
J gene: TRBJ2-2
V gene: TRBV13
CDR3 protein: CASSGTSGGRKGTGELFF
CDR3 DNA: TGTGCCAGCAGCGGGACTAGCGGGGGCCGCAAGGGCACCGGGGAGCTGTTTTTT

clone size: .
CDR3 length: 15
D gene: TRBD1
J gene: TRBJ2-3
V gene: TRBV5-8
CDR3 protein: CASSLGQGGPDTQYF
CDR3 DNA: TGTGCCAGCAGCTTGGGACAGGGGGGCCCAGATACGCAGTATTTT

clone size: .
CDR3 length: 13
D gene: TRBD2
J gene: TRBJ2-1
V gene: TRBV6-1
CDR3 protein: CASSGDYYNEQFF
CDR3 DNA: TGTGCCAGCAGTGGGGACTATTACAATGAGCAGTTCTTC

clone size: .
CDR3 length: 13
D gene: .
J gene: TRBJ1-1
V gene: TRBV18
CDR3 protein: CASSSSGNTEAFF
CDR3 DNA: TGTGCCAGCTCTTCAAGTGGAAACACTGAAGCTTTCTTT

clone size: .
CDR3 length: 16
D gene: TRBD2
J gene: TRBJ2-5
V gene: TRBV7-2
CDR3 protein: CASSTGLAGVRETQYF
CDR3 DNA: TGTGCCAGCAGCACCGGACTAGCGGGAGTGCGGGAGACCCAGTACTTC

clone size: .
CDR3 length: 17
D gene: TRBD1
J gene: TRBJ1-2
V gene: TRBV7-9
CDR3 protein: CASSSNRVGQGAHGYTF
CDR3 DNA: TGTGCCAGCAGCTCCAATCGGGTCGGACAGGGGGCTCATGGCTACACCTTC

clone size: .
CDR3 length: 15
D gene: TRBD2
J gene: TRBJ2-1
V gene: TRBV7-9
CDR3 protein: CASSPIAGESNEQFF
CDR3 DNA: TGTGCCAGCAGCCCGATAGCGGGGGAATCCAATGAGCAGTTCTTC

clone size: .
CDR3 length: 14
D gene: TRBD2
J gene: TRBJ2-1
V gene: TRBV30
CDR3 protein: CAWSLRLAGVEQFF
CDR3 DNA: TGTGCCTGGAGCCTGCGACTAGCGGGAGTTGAGCAGTTCTTC

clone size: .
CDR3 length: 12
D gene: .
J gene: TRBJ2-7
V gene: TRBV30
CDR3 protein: CAWNVGDYEQYF
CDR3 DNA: TGTGCCTGGAACGTCGGAGACTACGAGCAGTACTTC

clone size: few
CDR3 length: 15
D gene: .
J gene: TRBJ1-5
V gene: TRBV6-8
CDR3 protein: CASPRAGIFNQPQHF
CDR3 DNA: TGTGCCAGCCCTAGGGCAGGGATCTTCAATCAGCCCCAGCATTTT

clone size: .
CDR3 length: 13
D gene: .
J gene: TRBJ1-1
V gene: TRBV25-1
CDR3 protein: CASSFQGATEAFF
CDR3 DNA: TGTGCCAGCAGTTTCCAGGGTGCGACTGAAGCTTTCTTT

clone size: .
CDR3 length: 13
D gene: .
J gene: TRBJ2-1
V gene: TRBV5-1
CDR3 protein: CASSPRAGNEQFF
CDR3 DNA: TGCGCCAGCAGCCCCCGGGCTGGCAATGAGCAGTTCTTC

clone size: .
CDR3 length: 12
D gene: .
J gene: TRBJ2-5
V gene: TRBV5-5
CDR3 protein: CASSKYQETQYF
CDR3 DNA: TGTGCCAGCAGCAAGTACCAAGAGACCCAGTACTTC

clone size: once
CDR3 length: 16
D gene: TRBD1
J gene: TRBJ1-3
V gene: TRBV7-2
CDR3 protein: CASSWGQGEGGNTIYF
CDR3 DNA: TGTGCCAGCAGCTGGGGACAGGGTGAAGGTGGAAACACCATATATTTT

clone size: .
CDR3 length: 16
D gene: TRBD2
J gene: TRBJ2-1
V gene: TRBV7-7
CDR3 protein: CASSLAGLAGTNEQFF
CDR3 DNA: TGTGCCAGCAGCTTGGCAGGACTAGCGGGTACCAATGAGCAGTTCTTC